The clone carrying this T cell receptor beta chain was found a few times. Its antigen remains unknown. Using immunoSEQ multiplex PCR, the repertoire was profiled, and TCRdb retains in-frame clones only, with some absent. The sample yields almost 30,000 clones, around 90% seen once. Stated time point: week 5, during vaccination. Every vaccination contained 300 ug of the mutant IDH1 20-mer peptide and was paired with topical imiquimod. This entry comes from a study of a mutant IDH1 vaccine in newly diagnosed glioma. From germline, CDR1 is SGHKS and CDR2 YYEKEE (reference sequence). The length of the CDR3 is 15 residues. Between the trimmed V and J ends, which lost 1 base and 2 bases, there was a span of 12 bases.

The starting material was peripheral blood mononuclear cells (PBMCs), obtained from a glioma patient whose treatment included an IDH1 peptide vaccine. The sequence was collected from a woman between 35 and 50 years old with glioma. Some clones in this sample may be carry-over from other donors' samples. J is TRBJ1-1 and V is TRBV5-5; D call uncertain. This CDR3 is CASSLYEGFNTEAFF. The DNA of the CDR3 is TGTGCCAGCAGCTTGTACGAGGGCTTTAACACTGAAGCTTTCTTT.